This T cell receptor (beta chain) was captured by sequencing in a study of blood T cell repertoires in COVID-19. Authors' methods: It was from reference gene primer amplification that nucleated cell counts were estimated. TCRdb's copy holds only in-frame clones and misses some; the assay was immunoSEQ multiplex PCR. V, J and clone size derive from that table, while D and trimming were established from the DNA sequence. The sample lists over 300,000 clones; more than 70% were seen once. The CDR3 has 14 residues. Germline CDR1 and CDR2: SNHLY and FYNNEI. Trimming left V 1 base short and J 8 bases short, with 12 bases between.

Sequencing was done on a sample of peripheral blood. The TCR sequence derives from a woman aged 50 to 60 with acute or convalescent COVID-19. The rearrangement joins TRBV2 to TRBJ2-1, with no clear D. Here the CDR3 reads CASSEGVSPDEQFF. CDR3 sequence (DNA): TGTGCCAGCAGTGAAGGGGTTAGCCCAGATGAGCAGTTCTTC.